Sequencing of this T cell receptor (beta chain) was carried out in a study of B cell selection in AIRE deficiency. The study, taken as a whole, reports: Only approximately 10% of more than 3,000 shared Treg sequences were patient-specific; about 30% healthy-specific. Healthy Tconv contained roughly two fifths of shared healthy Treg sequences; only TCRbeta sequenced.

The regulatory T cell sort gate was CD4+CD25hiCD127low/negative. The authors' processing: Treg pools: some 5.6x10^4 distinct patient, under 100,000 donor TCRbeta sequences. TCRdb's copy holds only in-frame clones and misses some; the assay was immunoSEQ multiplex PCR. Clonal size and the V and J genes are those of that table, whereas D and trimming came from the DNA. Among more than 12,000 clones listed, about 92% were seen once. Trimming pared 10 bases from V and 2 bases from J, leaving 16 bases between. Germline CDR1 and CDR2: ENHRY and SYGVKD. The CDR3 has 14 amino acids. Concerning this clone: Its target is not known.

The source is a human donor with AIRE deficiency. The V gene is TRBV10-3, the J gene TRBJ2-3; tentatively, D is TRBD2 (6 bases). Sequenced input: Tregs sorted from PBMCs. The CDR3 nucleotides are TGTGCCACTCGCGGGGTATGGGACACAGATACGCAGTATTTT. Protein product: CATRGVWDTDTQYF.